Included here is one T cell receptor beta chain sequence, with context. TCRdb fed the 5' RACE reads into MiXCR, producing one record per CDR3 protein. The profile shows about 130,000 distinct CDR3 sequences, under 15% of them singletons. Germline CDR1 LGHDT, CDR2 YNNKEL (reference sequence). This CDR3 contains 15 residues. The V gene end was trimmed by 5 bases and the J gene end by 3 bases; junction bases not matched to a gene: 8. The sample is drawn from a study of early T cells in non-severe SARS-CoV-2 infection. The sequencing input was whole blood. The receptor comes from an adult who was a healthcare worker with PCR-confirmed SARS-CoV-2 infection or an uninfected control (not recorded which). The chain is built from TRBV3-1 and TRBJ2-7; 9 bases are a match to TRBD2. DNA for the CDR3: TGTGCCAGCAGCTCCCGGACTAGCGTGATCTACGAGCAGTACTTC. Its protein product is CASSSRTSVIYEQYF.